These 23 T cell receptor beta chains share one sample of origin, sequenced in a study of blood T cell repertoires in COVID-19. Sequenced by immunoSEQ multiplex PCR; TCRdb stores in-frame clones only, minus some. The table records some 46,000 clones, roughly 87% of them present only once. Sequenced sample: peripheral blood. All receptors come from a man aged 55 to 70 with active COVID-19.

The chain carries TRBV6-5 and TRBJ1-6; D gene ambiguous. The CDR3 runs to 14 residues. The V end was cut by 6 bases, the J end by 5 bases, with 11 bases between. The germline gives CDR1 MNHEY, CDR2 SVGAGI. DNA of the CDR3: TGTGCCAGCAGCCGAGGAAGGAATAATTCACCCCTCCACTTT. Translated: CASSRGRNNSPLHF.

The V gene is TRBV3-1 (or the pseudogene TRBV3-2), the J gene TRBJ2-3, with 10 bases aligning to TRBD2. The CDR3 has 17 amino acids. Germline CDR1 LGHDT, CDR2 YNNKEL (reference sequence). V trimming: 0 bases; J trimming: 4 bases; junction bases outside the gene matches: 7. The CDR3 sequence is CASSQERLAGVADTQYF. The CDR3 DNA reads TGTGCCAGCAGCCAAGAGCGCCTAGCGGGAGTAGCAGATACGCAGTATTTT.

The genes are TRBV9 and TRBJ2-5; D might be TRBD1 (5 bases). The germline gives CDR1 SGDLS, CDR2 YYNGEE. The CDR3 has 15 amino acids. Deletions cut 4 bases from V and 1 base from J, with 14 bases between. The CDR3 loop reads CASSPTVGPQETQYF. The CDR3 DNA reads TGTGCCAGCAGCCCCACGGTGGGGCCCCAAGAGACCCAGTACTTC.

V gene TRBV7-9 combines with J gene TRBJ2-7; D might be TRBD2 (5 bases). Trimming removed 5 bases at V and 6 bases at J, with 14 bases between. Germline CDR1 SEHNR, CDR2 FQNEAQ (reference sequence). The CDR3 length is 13 residues. CDR3 coding DNA: TGTGCCAGCAGCCAGGCGGGTCTGGGCGAGCAGTACTTC. This translates into CASSQAGLGEQYF. The whole variable domain, remainder taken from reference TRBV7-9 and TRBJ2-7, is DTGVSQNPRHKITKRGQNVTFRCDPISEHNRLYWYRQTLGQGPEFLTYFQNEAQLEKSRLLSDRFSAERPKGSFSTLEIQRTEQGDSAMYLCASSQAGLGEQYFGPGTRLTVT.

This clone was found a few times. The V call is TRBV3-1 (or the pseudogene TRBV3-2), the J call TRBJ2-5; weak D call: TRBD2 (6 bases). V gave up 1 base and J gave up 3 bases, with 12 bases separating them. The CDR3 runs to 15 residues. From germline, CDR1 is LGHDT and CDR2 YNNKEL (reference sequence). The DNA for the CDR3 is TGTGCCAGCAGCCAAGGGTGGGAGGCGGAAGAGACCCAGTACTTC. Amino acid sequence: CASSQGWEAEETQYF.

The CDR3 DNA reads as TGTGCCAGCAGCTTAAGGGACTGGGGCTTCAATGAGCAGTTCTTC. This translates into CASSLRDWGFNEQFF. The rearrangement joins TRBV9 to TRBJ2-1; possible D gene TRBD2, 6 bases. Germline lookup yields CDR1 SGDLS and CDR2 YYNGEE. There are 15 residues in the CDR3. Trimming pared 4 bases from V and 6 bases from J, leaving 17 bases between.

The chain recombines TRBV6-6 with TRBJ2-7, with TRBD2 identical over 11 bases. After removal of 7 bases from V and 3 bases from J, the junction contained 5 bases not matched to a gene. This CDR3 region has 14 residues. Germline CDR1 is MNHNY and CDR2 is SVGAGI (reference sequence). CDR3 protein: CASNTGTSGYEQYF. The CDR3 region has the DNA TGTGCCAGCAACACCGGGACTAGCGGCTACGAGCAGTACTTC.

This chain links TRBV28 with TRBJ2-2; 10 positions match TRBD2. The CDR3 sequence is 17 residues long. In germline, CDR1 is MDHEN, CDR2 SYDVKM. V shed 1 base and J 7 bases; nucleotides not matched to a gene: 9. In nucleotides, the CDR3 is TGTGCCAGCAGTTTATTGGCTAGCGGGAGATTAGGCGGGGAGCTGTTTTTT. It is translated as CASSLLASGRLGGELFF.

V is TRBV14 and J is TRBJ1-3; D remains unclear. V was cut by 4 bases and J by 1 base, with 5 bases left in between. Per the germline V gene, CDR1 is SGHDN and CDR2 is FVKESK. The CDR3 extends over 13 amino acids. CDR3 sequence: CASSLPSGNTIYF. The DNA of the CDR3 is TGTGCCAGCAGCCTCCCTTCTGGAAACACCATATATTTT.

The V and J genes are TRBV28 and TRBJ1-2, with 8 bases identical to TRBD1. J was trimmed by 1 base and V by 4 bases; bases with no gene match: 11. The CDR3 sequence is 17 residues long. In germline, CDR1 is MDHEN, CDR2 SYDVKM. The CDR3 nucleotides read TGTGCCAGCAGTTGGGACAGGAAAACCTGGAATAACTATGGCTACACCTTC. This codes for CASSWDRKTWNNYGYTF.

The V call is TRBV6-5, the J call TRBJ2-1, with 7 bases fitting TRBD2. V shed 6 bases, J shed 6 bases, and the junction held 8 bases outside the gene matches. Germline CDR1 and CDR2: MNHEY and SVGAGI. The CDR3 loop spans 14 amino acids. This chain's CDR3 is CASSSLAGRNEQFF. The DNA for the CDR3 is TGTGCCAGCAGCTCCTTAGCGGGCCGCAATGAGCAGTTCTTC.

The chain is built from TRBV19 and TRBJ2-4; D gene ambiguous. V shed 0 bases and J shed 7 bases, with 16 bases lying between them. The CDR3 loop spans 16 amino acids. CDR1 LNHDA and CDR2 SQIVND come from the germline V gene (reference sequence). The CDR3 loop reads CASSIDWAGPGNIQYF. CDR3 nucleotides: TGTGCCAGTAGTATAGATTGGGCCGGCCCTGGGAACATTCAGTACTTC.

The J gene is TRBJ2-1, the V gene TRBV28, with 11 nucleotides matching TRBD2. J lost 6 bases, V lost 5 bases, and 6 bases had no gene match. Germline V CDR1 and CDR2: MDHEN, SYDVKM. This CDR3 is built from 15 residues. The CDR3 nucleotides read TGTGCCAGCAGTCGTAGCGGGGGGGCTGGCAATGAGCAGTTCTTC. This encodes CASSRSGGAGNEQFF.

The V call is TRBV2, the J call TRBJ2-7; 10 bases are shared with TRBD1. V lost 5 bases and J lost 5; bases outside the gene matches: 6. The length of the CDR3 is 14 residues. Germline CDR1 SNHLY, CDR2 FYNNEI. This chain's CDR3 is CASSWTGGTDEQYF. In nucleotides, the CDR3 is TGTGCCAGCAGTTGGACAGGGGGAACGGACGAGCAGTACTTC.

This clone was counted a single time. The gene calls are TRBV6-5 and TRBJ2-1; 9 nucleotides align to TRBD2. Losses at the gene ends were 7 bases for V and 5 bases for J; bases not matched to a gene: 6. The germline V gene encodes CDR1 MNHEY and CDR2 SVGAGI. CDR3 size: 14 residues. CDR3 sequence: CASNIAGEDNEQFF. The CDR3 bases are TGTGCCAGCAATATAGCGGGAGAGGACAATGAGCAGTTCTTC.

This clone was observed a handful of times. J is TRBJ2-1 and V is TRBV19; D might be TRBD1 (6 bases). CDR3 size: 13 residues. Per germline, CDR1 LNHDA and CDR2 SQIVND (reference sequence). V was pared by 7 bases and J by 3 bases, with 10 bases between. The CDR3 loop reads CASNQGFYNEQFF. For the CDR3, the DNA is TGTGCCAGTAATCAGGGGTTCTACAATGAGCAGTTCTTC.

This clone was found a few times. V is TRBV19 and J is TRBJ2-7, with 7 bases identical to TRBD1. With 2 bases clipped from V and 2 bases from J, the junction kept 6 bases outside the gene matches. Germline CDR1 LNHDA, CDR2 SQIVND (reference sequence). The CDR3 runs to 15 residues. This chain's CDR3 is CASSISSTGAYEQYF. CDR3 sequence (DNA): TGTGCCAGTAGTATAAGCTCTACAGGGGCCTACGAGCAGTACTTC.

The V and J genes are TRBV11-2 and TRBJ1-1; 7 bases are shared with TRBD1. This CDR3 contains 14 residues. Trimming removed 5 bases from V and 8 bases from J; junction bases left unmatched: 11. Germline-derived CDR1 and CDR2 are SGHAT and FQNNGV. The CDR3, as DNA: TGTGCCAGCAGCCCCGCACTGACAGGGACCGAAGCTTTCTTT. Protein sequence: CASSPALTGTEAFF.

The chain carries TRBV12-3 or TRBV12-4 and TRBJ2-5; a possible D gene is TRBD2 (6 bases). CDR3 length: 13 amino acids. V was shortened by 4 bases and J by 0 bases, with 6 bases between the two germline ends. The CDR3, as DNA: TGTGCCAGCAGTTGGGACTACCAAGAGACCCAGTACTTC. Translating it yields CASSWDYQETQYF.

The V and J genes are TRBV5-1 and TRBJ2-3; TRBD2 agrees at 13 bases. Germline V gene data show CDR1 as SGHRS and CDR2 as YFSETQ. The CDR3 loop spans 18 amino acids. After removal of 0 bases from V and 5 bases from J, the junction contained 9 bases not matched to a gene. This CDR3 reads CASSLGTSGGTPRDTQYF. CDR3 bases: TGCGCCAGCAGCTTGGGGACTAGCGGGGGTACTCCAAGAGATACGCAGTATTTT.

V gene TRBV6-5 combines with J gene TRBJ1-5, with 7 positions matching TRBD1. The CDR3 runs to 15 residues. The V gene end was trimmed by 0 bases and the J gene end by 4 bases; junction bases not matched to a gene: 3. Per germline, CDR1 MNHEY and CDR2 SVGAGI. Here the CDR3 DNA reads TGTGCCAGCAGTTACTCGTACAGGGGAAATCAGCCCCAGCATTTT. Translated: CASSYSYRGNQPQHF.

The chain uses TRBV2 and TRBJ1-5; D unclear. The V end lost 5 bases, the J end lost 0 bases, and 8 bases lay between the germline ends. This CDR3 has 14 amino acids. Germline assignment: CDR1 SNHLY and CDR2 FYNNEI. Written as DNA, the CDR3 is TGTGCCAGCAGTTTAGAACTTAGCAATCAGCCCCAGCATTTT. Translated, it gives CASSLELSNQPQHF.

The CDR3, as DNA: TGTGCCAGCAGCAGCGGACTAGCGGGGATCCAAGAGACCCAGTACTTC. Translating gives CASSSGLAGIQETQYF. This chain connects TRBV11-2 to TRBJ2-5, with 12 bases aligning to TRBD2. The V and J ends lost 5 bases and 1 base, in that order; junction bases with no gene match: 5. CDR3 length equals 16 residues. Germline V CDR1 and CDR2: SGHAT, FQNNGV. Filled out from reference TRBV11-2 and TRBJ2-5, the complete variable domain reads EAGVAQSPRYKIIEKRQSVAFWCNPISGHATLYWYQQILGQGPKLLIQFQNNGVVDDSQLPKDRFSAERLKGVDSTLKIQPAKLEDSAVYLCASSSGLAGIQETQYFGPGTRLLVL.